This T cell receptor (beta chain) was recorded in a study of T cell responses to AZD1222 COVID-19 vaccine. Study-wide findings and caveats: Reportedly, nearly half of unique spike TCRs recognized epitopes outside B.1.351/B.1.1.7 mutations. Repertoire samples came only from after the peak T cell response. Spike-specific TCRs gained breadth and depth after people received two AZD1222 doses.

The ends were cut back, 4 bases at V and 0 bases at J, with 10 bases in the middle. CDR3 length: 15 amino acids. CDR1 is SGHTA and CDR2 is FQGNSA in the germline V gene. In this sample, this clone turned up once. Its antigen is as yet unknown. Profiled with immunoSEQ multiplex PCR; TCRdb holds only in-frame clones, not every one. The sample gives some 60,000 clones, around 80% of which show up once; 20% is in the top ten. This TCR was recovered from an adult in good health. This sample comprised peripheral blood, obtained on day 0 of AZD1222 vaccination. The chain employs TRBV7-2 and TRBJ1-5, with D unclear. CDR3 sequence reads: CASSSELNSNQPQHF. CDR3 nucleotide sequence: TGTGCCAGCAGCTCTGAATTGAATAGCAATCAGCCCCAGCATTTT.